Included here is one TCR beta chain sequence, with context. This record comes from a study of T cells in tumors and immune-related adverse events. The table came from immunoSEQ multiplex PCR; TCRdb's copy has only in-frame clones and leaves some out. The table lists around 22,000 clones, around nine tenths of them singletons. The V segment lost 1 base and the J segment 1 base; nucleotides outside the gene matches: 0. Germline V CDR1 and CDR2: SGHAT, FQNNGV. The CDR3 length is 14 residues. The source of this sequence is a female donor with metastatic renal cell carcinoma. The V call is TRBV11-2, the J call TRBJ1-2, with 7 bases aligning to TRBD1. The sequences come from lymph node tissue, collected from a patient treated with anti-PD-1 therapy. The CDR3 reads CASSLGTGNYGYTF. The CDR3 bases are TGTGCCAGCAGCTTAGGGACAGGTAACTATGGCTACACCTTC. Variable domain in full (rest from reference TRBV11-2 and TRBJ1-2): EAGVAQSPRYKIIEKRQSVAFWCNPISGHATLYWYQQILGQGPKLLIQFQNNGVVDDSQLPKDRFSAERLKGVDSTLKIQPAKLEDSAVYLCASSLGTGNYGYTFGSGTRLTVV.